Below are 20 T cell receptor beta chains sequenced from a single sample in a study of CD8 T cells in ankylosing spondylitis. From the 5' RACE reads, TCRdb called clonotypes with MiXCR, one entry per CDR3 protein. The data hold some 840,000 distinct CDR3 sequences, with about 10% observed a single time. For these receptors, no antigen is known. Study-level points and caveats: A motif in TCR beta, a set of under ten highly homologous variants, appeared characteristic of ankylosing spondylitis blood.

The sequenced material came from blood, either unsorted or a sorted T cell fraction (not recorded which). Every receptor here comes from a male donor with ankylosing spondylitis.

This clonotype appeared a few times. The rearrangement joins TRBV3-1 to TRBJ1-3; TRBD1 matches at 7 bases. Germline assignment: CDR1 LGHDT and CDR2 YNNKEL (reference sequence). This CDR3 spans 16 amino acids. V dropped 6 bases and J dropped 0; count of bases not matched to a gene: 8. The chain's CDR3 is CASRGGQTGSGNTIYF. The CDR3 region has the DNA TGTGCCAGCAGAGGGGGACAGACTGGCTCTGGAAACACCATATATTTT.

This clonotype was seen only a few times. This sequence joins TRBV12-3 or TRBV12-4 and TRBJ2-2; D may be TRBD2 (5 bases). The CDR3 consists of 11 residues. V was pared by 7 bases and J by 9 bases, with 9 bases between. The CDR3 DNA reads TGTGCCAGCACCGGGGTGCGGGAGCTGTTTTTT. As protein: CASTGVRELFF.

The table lists this clonotype with a few counts. The chain combines TRBV7-2 with TRBJ2-3; unclear D gene. This CDR3 spans 14 amino acids. The V end was cut by 3 bases, the J end by 3 bases, with 10 bases between. The germline CDR1 and CDR2 sequences are SGHTA and FQGNSA. The CDR3 region is CASSLTPRTDTQYF. The CDR3, as DNA: TGTGCCAGCAGCTTGACACCTAGAACAGATACGCAGTATTTT. Looking up the rest from reference TRBV7-2 and TRBJ2-3 gives the full variable domain: GAGVSQSPSNKVTEKGKDVELRCDPISGHTALYWYRQSLGQGLEFLIYFQGNSAPDKSGLPSDRFSAERTGGSVSTLTIQRTQQEDSAVYLCASSLTPRTDTQYFGPGTRLTVL.

A few counts support this clonotype. This rearrangement joins TRBV2 to TRBJ2-1, with 14 bases that match TRBD2. The germline V gene encodes CDR1 SNHLY and CDR2 FYNNEI. This CDR3 is built from 15 residues. V lost 3 bases, J lost 9 bases, and 4 bases stayed unmatched. In DNA form, the CDR3 reads TGTGCCAGCAGTGAGGGACTAGCGGGAGTAGGTGAGCAGTTCTTC. Amino acids: CASSEGLAGVGEQFF.

The chain is built from TRBV18 and TRBJ2-3; 9 positions match TRBD1. Per the germline V gene, CDR1 is KGHSH and CDR2 is LQKENI. There are 13 residues in the CDR3. V dropped 4 bases and J dropped 6; count of bases not matched to a gene: 2. The CDR3 DNA sequence: TGTGCCAGCTCACGGACAGGGGAGGATACGCAGTATTTT. It translates to CASSRTGEDTQYF.

The chain couples TRBV5-4 to TRBJ2-1; D gene uncertain. Per germline, CDR1 SGHNT and CDR2 YYREEE (reference sequence). CDR3 size: 15 residues. Trimming cost V 0 bases and J 4 bases, with 11 bases left between them. The CDR3 bases are TGTGCCAGCAGCTTGGAGCTAGGCCGATACAATGAGCAGTTCTTC. The encoded protein is CASSLELGRYNEQFF.

This clonotype appeared a few times. CDR3 sequence reads: CASSSPGTGETQYF. For the CDR3, the DNA is TGTGCCAGCAGTTCCCCCGGGACAGGGGAGACCCAGTACTTC. This rearrangement joins TRBV28 to TRBJ2-5; 9 bases agree with TRBD1. The germline CDR1 and CDR2 sequences are MDHEN and SYDVKM. The CDR3 runs to 14 residues. The ends lost 4 bases at V and 5 bases at J; junction bases unmatched: 5.

The chain joins TRBV28 to TRBJ2-7; 9 nucleotides agree with TRBD1. Germline V lookup: CDR1 MDHEN, CDR2 SYDVKM. The CDR3 consists of 17 residues. V was clipped by 8 bases and J by 3 bases; unmatched bases: 17. DNA for the CDR3: TGTGCCAGCGAACCCATTGGGTCGGGACAGGGCCACTACGAGCAGTACTTC. Protein sequence: CASEPIGSGQGHYEQYF.

The chain combines TRBV11-2 with TRBJ1-4; D possibly corresponds to TRBD1 (6 bases). Trimming cost V 5 bases and J 10 bases, with 20 bases left between them. The CDR3 length is 15 residues. Germline V gene sequence: CDR1 SGHAT, CDR2 FQNNGV. CDR3: CASSPNRASGGKLFF. DNA of the CDR3: TGTGCCAGCAGCCCAAACAGGGCCTCGGGGGGAAAACTGTTTTTT.

This clonotype was detected only a few times. V is TRBV27 and J is TRBJ1-6; maybe TRBD1 (6 bases). V shed 6 bases and J shed 7 bases, with 16 bases lying between them. CDR3 length: 15 residues. Germline values: CDR1 MNHEY, CDR2 SMNVEV (reference sequence). DNA of the CDR3: TGTGCCAGCAGACAGGATGGGACAATAAATTCACCCCTCCACTTT. Translation: CASRQDGTINSPLHF.

The genes are TRBV4-2 and TRBJ2-1, with 7 positions matching TRBD2. This CDR3 comprises 15 residues. Germline CDR1 is LGHNA and CDR2 is YNFKEQ. The trim removed 1 base at V and 1 base at J, leaving 1 base unmatched. In nucleotides, the CDR3 is TGTGCCAGCAGCCAAGGCGGGGGTTCCTACAATGAGCAGTTCTTC. Protein: CASSQGGGSYNEQFF.

The sample holds one count of this clonotype. A read error may produce the germline difference seen at one junction end. This chain links TRBV4-3 with TRBJ2-3, with unresolved D. The CDR3 contains 20 residues. Germline CDR1 LGHNA, CDR2 YSLEER. The CDR3 protein is CASSKEVPRRIPLTTDTQYF. DNA for the CDR3: TGCGCCAGCAGCAAAGAGGTCCCCCGCAGAATACCTCTCACCACAGATACGCAGTATTTT.

This clonotype was recorded at least ten times. This chain connects TRBV29-1 to TRBJ2-4, with TRBD1 matching 9 bases. The CDR3 spans 17 residues. V gave up 6 bases and J gave up 0 bases; unmatched junction bases: 12. Germline-derived CDR1 and CDR2 are SQVTM and ANQGSEA. CDR3 nucleotide sequence: TGCAGCGTGGGGGACAGGGACCCGGGCTTAGCCAAAAACATTCAGTACTTC. Protein: CSVGDRDPGLAKNIQYF.

This clonotype was seen ten or more times. The genes are TRBV7-2 and TRBJ1-1; D is unclear. Germline V gene sequence: CDR1 SGHTA, CDR2 FQGNSA. CDR3 size: 14 residues. Trimming took off 6 bases at V and 1 base at J, with 12 bases between the two ends. The CDR3 protein is CASSLRRGNTEAFF. The CDR3 DNA follows: TGTGCCAGCAGTTTGAGGCGGGGGAACACTGAAGCTTTCTTT.

The J gene is TRBJ2-7, the V gene TRBV20-1; D is uncertain. The CDR3 is made up of 14 amino acids. Trimming left V 0 bases short and J 3 bases short, with 12 bases between. Germline CDR1 and CDR2: DFQATT and SNEGSKA (reference sequence). CDR3 region: CSARDPGPRYEQYF. The CDR3, as DNA: TGCAGTGCTAGAGATCCCGGACCCCGCTACGAGCAGTACTTC.

This chain joins TRBV9 and TRBJ2-6; no firm D call. The CDR3 sequence is 16 residues long. Germline CDR1 SGDLS, CDR2 YYNGEE. With 0 bases removed from V and 0 bases from J, the gap between germline ends came to 7 bases. CDR3 in DNA: TGTGCCAGCAGCGTAGTTATAGGCTCTGGGGCCAACGTCCTGACTTTC. Protein: CASSVVIGSGANVLTF.

The chain links TRBV11-2 to TRBJ2-1, with 8 bases aligning to TRBD2. Germline V gene data show CDR1 as SGHAT and CDR2 as FQNNGV. The J segment lost 6 bases and the V segment lost 6 bases, leaving 10 bases of the junction unmatched. CDR3 size: 15 residues. The DNA for the CDR3 is TGTGCCAGCAGACCAACTAGCGGAGGCATCAATGAGCAGTTCTTC. It encodes CASRPTSGGINEQFF.

Comment on this clonotype: The junction and the germline gene differ at one end; a read error may be behind it. The rearrangement joins TRBV24-1 to TRBJ2-2; TRBD2 might be the D (6 bases). Germline CDR1 reads KGHDR; CDR2 reads SFDVKD. This CDR3 contains 11 residues. CDR3 residues: CATSDNRELFF. CDR3 nucleotides: TGTGCCACCAGTGACAACCGGGAGCTGTTCTTT.

There are a few counts of this clonotype. V is TRBV5-1 and J is TRBJ1-1, with unresolved D. With 7 bases removed from V and 0 bases from J, the gap between germline ends came to 13 bases. CDR3 size: 14 residues. The germline CDR1 and CDR2 sequences are SGHRS and YFSETQ. CDR3 sequence reads: CASRESTMNTEAFF. The CDR3 DNA is TGCGCCAGCCGGGAATCGACAATGAACACTGAAGCTTTCTTT.

The chain links TRBV7-8 to TRBJ2-3, with 7 bases aligning to TRBD1. CDR1 and CDR2 from the germline V gene are SGHVS and FQNEAQ. The CDR3 runs 18 residues. Trimming at V came to 1 base and at J to 5 bases, leaving 15 bases not matched to a gene. Written as DNA, the CDR3 is TGTGCCAGCAGCTTAGACCCCCCCTACCGGGACAGAAGAGATACGCAGTATTTT. Translated, it gives CASSLDPPYRDRRDTQYF.